The 31 T cell receptor beta chains below all came from one sample that was sequenced in a study of blood T cell repertoires in COVID-19. Assay used: immunoSEQ multiplex PCR; TCRdb lists only in-frame clones, some missing. This table holds 310,000 or so clones, around four fifths found once. Sequencing was done on a sample of peripheral blood. The receptors here all came from a woman between 45 and 65 years old with acute or convalescent COVID-19.

This chain uses TRBV4-1 with TRBJ1-5; D unclear. This CDR3 has 15 amino acids. Trimming removed 0 bases at V and 0 bases at J, with 6 bases between. CDR1 is MGHRA and CDR2 is YSYEKL in the germline V gene. CDR3 in amino acids: CASSQEEYSNQPQHF. The CDR3 bases are TGCGCCAGCAGCCAAGAAGAGTATAGCAATCAGCCCCAGCATTTT.

The CDR3 region has the DNA TGCGCCAGCAGCCACGGGACACCACCATCCTACGAGCAGTACTTC. This sequence encodes CASSHGTPPSYEQYF. The rearrangement joins TRBV5-1 to TRBJ2-7, with D possibly being TRBD1 (6 bases). The V and J ends lost 4 bases and 1 base respectively, with 15 bases between them. This CDR3 is 15 amino acids long. Germline CDR1 reads SGHRS; CDR2 reads YFSETQ.

The chain has TRBV9 and TRBJ2-1; possible D gene TRBD2, 6 bases. The CDR3 loop spans 15 amino acids. Per germline, CDR1 SGDLS and CDR2 YYNGEE. V lost 3 bases, J lost 1 base, and 11 bases lay in between. The CDR3 loop reads CASSELATSYNEQFF. The CDR3 region has the DNA TGTGCCAGCAGCGAGCTAGCGACTTCCTACAATGAGCAGTTCTTC.

The rearrangement joins TRBV2 to TRBJ1-6; 7 bases line up with TRBD1. The CDR3 totals 15 residues. Germline trimming cut 8 bases from V and 0 bases from J; bases unmatched to any gene: 4. Per germline, CDR1 SNHLY and CDR2 FYNNEI. The CDR3 is CASGTESSYNSPLHF. For the CDR3, the DNA is TGTGCCAGCGGGACAGAAAGCTCCTATAATTCACCCCTCCACTTT.

The V call is TRBV2, the J call TRBJ2-7, with D possibly being TRBD1 (6 bases). Germline loops: CDR1 SNHLY, CDR2 FYNNEI. V was trimmed by 5 bases and J by 2 bases, leaving 7 bases between them. The CDR3 consists of 12 residues. The CDR3 sequence is CASSWTAYEQYF. The DNA of the CDR3 is TGTGCCAGCAGTTGGACAGCCTACGAGCAGTACTTC.

This chain connects TRBV4-2 to TRBJ2-3; possible D gene TRBD1, 6 bases. Trimming stripped 3 bases from V and 0 bases from J, with 13 bases between. The CDR3 contains 16 residues. Per germline, CDR1 LGHNA and CDR2 YNFKEQ. The DNA of the CDR3 is TGTGCCAGCAGCCAGATTTACAGGGACAGCACAGATACGCAGTATTTT. Its translation: CASSQIYRDSTDTQYF.

The gene calls are TRBV19 and TRBJ1-4; 12 bases align to TRBD1. There are 15 residues in the CDR3. Germline CDR1 LNHDA, CDR2 SQIVND (reference sequence). The V and J ends lost 6 bases and 9 bases, in that order; junction bases with no gene match: 8. DNA for the CDR3: TGTGCCAGTAGCAGCACCGGGACAGGGGGCCAAAAACTGTTTTTT. As protein: CASSSTGTGGQKLFF.

The rearrangement joins TRBV5-4 to TRBJ2-5, with 10 bases aligning to TRBD2. Germline lookup yields CDR1 SGHNT and CDR2 YYREEE (reference sequence). The CDR3 has 14 amino acids. The junction had 5 bases not matched to a gene; V was cut back by 6 bases and J by 3 bases. The CDR3 DNA follows: TGTGCCAGCACCTTTGGACTAGCGGAAGAGACCCAGTACTTC. Protein sequence: CASTFGLAEETQYF.

This clone was seen a handful of times. The chain employs TRBV5-4 and TRBJ2-3; D might be TRBD2 (5 bases). The germline CDR1 and CDR2 sequences are SGHNT and YYREEE (reference sequence). Trimming took 4 bases from V and 0 from J, leaving 15 bases between them. The CDR3 runs 16 residues. The CDR3 sequence is CASSPGMGMSTDTQYF. For the CDR3, the DNA is TGTGCCAGCAGCCCCGGGATGGGGATGAGCACAGATACGCAGTATTTT.

CDR3 amino acids: CASSLNSGSSPLHF. For the CDR3, the DNA is TGTGCCAGCAGCTTAAACAGTGGTTCTTCACCCCTCCACTTT. V and J are TRBV7-2 and TRBJ1-6; D uncertain. CDR1 and CDR2 from the germline V gene are SGHTA and FQGNSA. The CDR3 runs 14 residues. Between the trimmed V and J ends, which lost 2 bases and 9 bases, there was a span of 11 bases.

The chain has TRBV24-1 and TRBJ2-3; the D gene is possibly TRBD1 (6 bases). Germline CDR1 and CDR2: KGHDR and SFDVKD. The ends were cut back, 3 bases at V and 0 bases at J, with 15 bases in the middle. The CDR3 is 17 residues long. CDR3 bases: TGTGCCACCAGTGATCGCACAGGGCTCCCTAGCACAGATACGCAGTATTTT. This sequence encodes CATSDRTGLPSTDTQYF.

In its sample, this clone was seen once. V and J are TRBV14 and TRBJ1-2; 11 bases are a match to TRBD1. The J segment lost 0 bases and the V segment lost 5 bases, leaving 2 bases of the junction unmatched. In germline, CDR1 is SGHDN, CDR2 FVKESK. The CDR3 spans 15 residues. The CDR3 DNA follows: TGTGCCAGCAGCGAGGGACAGGGGGCTAACTATGGCTACACCTTC. Translating gives CASSEGQGANYGYTF.

This sequence joins TRBV18 and TRBJ2-3; 11 bases line up with TRBD2. The ends lost 4 bases at V and 3 bases at J; junction bases unmatched: 3. This CDR3 contains 15 residues. Germline CDR1 KGHSH, CDR2 LQKENI. CDR3 protein: CASSLAGGQTDTQYF. The CDR3 bases are TGTGCCAGCTCACTAGCGGGAGGGCAAACAGATACGCAGTATTTT.

Only a few counts were recorded for this clone. V usage is TRBV2 and J usage is TRBJ2-2, with D hard to call. V gave up 2 bases and J gave up 5 bases, with 6 bases separating them. The CDR3 has 13 residues. Germline loops: CDR1 SNHLY, CDR2 FYNNEI. CDR3 region: CASSESLTGELFF. The CDR3 DNA is TGTGCCAGCAGTGAATCCTTGACCGGGGAGCTGTTTTTT.

The CDR3 is CASSQPENNEQFF. CDR3 bases: TGTGCCAGCAGTCAGCCCGAAAACAATGAGCAGTTCTTC. The chain joins TRBV6-6 to TRBJ2-1; no clear D. The V and J ends lost 5 bases and 5 bases respectively, with 10 bases between them. Germline V gene data show CDR1 as MNHNY and CDR2 as SVGAGI (reference sequence). The CDR3 sequence is 13 residues long.

This rearrangement joins TRBV2 to TRBJ1-1; TRBD1 might be the D (5 bases). The CDR3 extends over 14 amino acids. Trimming shortened V by 8 bases and J by 4 bases, and 17 bases separated the two germline ends. Germline CDR1 is SNHLY and CDR2 is FYNNEI. This CDR3 is CASQMVRDFTEAFF. In nucleotides, the CDR3 is TGTGCCAGCCAGATGGTCCGGGACTTCACTGAAGCTTTCTTT. The full variable domain, in which reference TRBV2 and TRBJ1-1 provide the parts outside the CDR3, is EPEVTQTPSHQVTQMGQEVILRCVPISNHLYFYWYRQILGQKVEFLVSFYNNEISEKSEIFDDQFSVERPDGSNFTLKIRSTKLEDSAMYFCASQMVRDFTEAFFGQGTRLTVV.

The chain carries TRBV24-1 and TRBJ2-2, with TRBD1 as a possible D gene (6 bases). The germline V gene has CDR1 KGHDR and CDR2 SFDVKD. The CDR3 covers 15 residues. Trimming stripped 4 bases from V and 3 bases from J, with 11 bases between. CDR3 nucleotides: TGTGCCACCAGTGACCACAGGGAATACACCGGGGAGCTGTTTTTT. It codes for CATSDHREYTGELFF.

This clone was counted once. The chain uses TRBV3-1 (or the pseudogene TRBV3-2) and TRBJ2-2, with TRBD2 matching over 8 bases. The CDR3 contains 17 residues. V shed 4 bases and J 6 bases; nucleotides not matched to a gene: 13. From germline, CDR1 is LGHDT and CDR2 YNNKEL (reference sequence). CDR3 sequence reads: CASSPPRTGGRAGELFF. The CDR3 DNA follows: TGTGCCAGCAGCCCCCCTAGGACGGGGGGGCGTGCCGGGGAGCTGTTTTTT.

The V gene is TRBV19, the J gene TRBJ1-2; 11 bases are shared with TRBD1. Germline V gene data show CDR1 as LNHDA and CDR2 as SQIVND (reference sequence). J lost 8 bases, V lost 1 base, and 3 bases had no gene match. The length of the CDR3 is 14 residues. The CDR3 DNA reads as TGTGCCAGTAGTATAGGGACAGGGGGCAGAGGCTACACCTTC. Its protein is CASSIGTGGRGYTF.

The chain joins TRBV18 to TRBJ1-2; 9 bases fit TRBD1. This CDR3 has 15 residues. The V segment lost 3 bases and the J segment 7 bases; nucleotides outside the gene matches: 9. The V gene's germline CDR1 is KGHSH and CDR2 LQKENI. The CDR3 region has the DNA TGTGCCAGCTCACCGGGGACAGGGATCAGCGCTGGCTACACCTTC. It yields the protein CASSPGTGISAGYTF.

The genes are TRBV5-6 and TRBJ2-2, with TRBD1 matching 8 bases. The J segment lost 8 bases and the V segment lost 2 bases, leaving 8 bases of the junction unmatched. Germline-derived CDR1 and CDR2 are SGHDT and YYEEEE. This CDR3 region has 15 residues. CDR3 bases: TGTGCCAGCAGCTTTAGGACAGGGTTCGGAGGGGAGCTGTTTTTT. As protein: CASSFRTGFGGELFF.

The genes are TRBV5-4 and TRBJ2-3; the D gene is possibly TRBD2 (6 bases). Germline V gene lookup returns CDR1 SGHNT and CDR2 YYREEE (reference sequence). The CDR3 loop spans 14 amino acids. V lost 4 bases, J lost 4 bases, and 13 bases lay in between. In DNA form, the CDR3 reads TGTGCCAGCAGCGCAATAGCGGAGGCAGATACGCAGTATTTT. Protein: CASSAIAEADTQYF.

This clone has only one observation. The rearrangement links TRBV7-9 to TRBJ2-7; maybe TRBD2 (5 bases). CDR1 and CDR2 from the germline V gene are SEHNR and FQNEAQ (reference sequence). V was shortened by 0 bases and J by 3 bases, with 6 bases between the two germline ends. This CDR3 contains 13 residues. The CDR3 nucleotides are TGTGCCAGCAGCTTAGCAGGGAGCTACGAGCAGTACGTC. Its translation is CASSLAGSYEQYV.

This clone was found a few times. The chain combines TRBV5-1 with TRBJ1-2; 7 bases agree with TRBD1. With 1 base clipped from V and 6 bases from J, the junction kept 3 bases outside the gene matches. The CDR3 sequence is 13 residues long. Germline V CDR1 and CDR2: SGHRS, YFSETQ. CDR3 sequence: CASSLQGEDGYTF. CDR3 DNA: TGCGCCAGCAGCTTGCAGGGGGAGGATGGCTACACCTTC.

V gene TRBV29-1 combines with J gene TRBJ2-1; 14 nucleotides line up with TRBD2. The length of the CDR3 is 15 residues. The germline gives CDR1 SQVTM, CDR2 ANQGSEA. J gave up 8 bases and V 3 bases, and 6 bases lay outside the gene matches. The CDR3 DNA sequence: TGCAGCGTTGACGGACTAGCGGGAGGCGGCGATGAGCAGTTCTTC. Its protein product is CSVDGLAGGGDEQFF.

This clone is a singleton in its sample. This rearrangement joins TRBV21-1 to TRBJ1-5; the table's D gene call, TRBD1, was not cross checked with the DNA. TRBV21-1 constitutes a pseudogene. The CDR3 spans 16 residues. The CDR3 DNA reads as TGTGCCAGCAGCAAAAAAGACAGGGGGCAAGATCAGCCCCAGCATTTT. This codes for CASSKKDRGQDQPQHF.

This chain uses TRBV7-2 with TRBJ2-1; 7 bases align to TRBD2. From germline, CDR1 is SGHTA and CDR2 FQGNSA. J lost 8 bases, V lost 5 bases, and 12 bases had no gene match. This CDR3 has 15 residues. CDR3 nucleotides: TGTGCCAGCAGCCGTTCCGGGACTCGGGGGGATGAGCAGTTCTTC. Protein product: CASSRSGTRGDEQFF.

The V gene is TRBV3-1 (or the pseudogene TRBV3-2), the J gene TRBJ1-2; D not resolved. The length of the CDR3 is 13 residues. Germline V gene lookup returns CDR1 LGHDT and CDR2 YNNKEL (reference sequence). Trimming cost V 0 bases and J 11 bases, with 13 bases left between them. The CDR3 region is CASSQDSGMMYTF. The CDR3 nucleotides read TGTGCCAGCAGCCAAGATTCGGGTATGATGTACACCTTC.

The chain recombines TRBV7-9 with TRBJ1-2; 7 nucleotides line up with TRBD1. The J segment lost 4 bases and the V segment lost 5 bases, leaving 10 bases of the junction unmatched. The CDR3 covers 15 residues. Looked up from germline, CDR1 is SEHNR and CDR2 is FQNEAQ (reference sequence). The CDR3 nucleotides are TGTGCCAGCAGCCGGGGGACAGACTATGCCTATGGCTACACCTTC. Amino acids: CASSRGTDYAYGYTF. Supplemented by reference TRBV7-9 and TRBJ1-2, the full variable domain reads DTGVSQNPRHKITKRGQNVTFRCDPISEHNRLYWYRQTLGQGPEFLTYFQNEAQLEKSRLLSDRFSAERPKGSFSTLEIQRTEQGDSAMYLCASSRGTDYAYGYTFGSGTRLTVV.

On this clone: In the same sample, other DNA sequences code for this CDR3. The chain employs TRBV11-2 and TRBJ1-4, with 10 bases matching TRBD1. Germline V gene lookup returns CDR1 SGHAT and CDR2 FQNNGV. The CDR3 contains 14 residues. V lost 4 bases and J lost 6; bases outside the gene matches: 2. The CDR3 nucleotides read TGTGCCAGCAGCTCTGGGACAGGGGATGAAAAACTGTTTTTT. Translating gives CASSSGTGDEKLFF.

The chain carries TRBV29-1 and TRBJ2-1; TRBD2 matches 13 bases. The CDR3 is made up of 15 amino acids. CDR1 is SQVTM and CDR2 is ANQGSEA in the germline V gene. Unmatched junction bases numbered 11, after V lost 7 bases and J lost 8 bases. CDR3 bases: TGCAGCGGAGGGCGACTAGCGGGAGGAAGCGATGAGCAGTTCTTC. Its protein product is CSGGRLAGGSDEQFF.